This record looks at one TCR beta chain sequence and its context. This clonotype was observed a few times. Its binding antigen is unknown. No base quality information exists; no much larger clone differs at one position. Libraries were made using PCR. DNA from cultured CD4+ T cells underwent TCR sequencing with the Oncomine TCR Beta short-read assay at the Johns Hopkins FTIC core. The QIAamp micro DNA kit was used to extract genomic DNA from the cultured CD4+ T cells. Oncomine TCR Beta libraries from cultured CD4+ T cells were pooled with unique dual indexes and sequenced on an Illumina iSeq 100. Per the source publication's procedure: Non-productive sequences were filtered out, and CDR3s that did not start with C, did not end with F or W, or were shorter than 7 amino acids were discarded. Antigen-specific clonotypes were identified using the MANAFEST web application through comparison of peptide-stimulated wells with reference and other culture wells. To be called positive, a clone needed an FDR below 0.05, an odds ratio above 5, and a productive frequency above 0.1% in at least two of three replicate wells. Cross-reactive clonotypes were defined as significantly expanded in both SARS-CoV-2 spike wells and at least one common cold coronavirus spike condition. Similarity between CDR3 sequences was evaluated in R version 3.6.1 using Levenshtein distances (stringdist) and unrooted phylogenetic trees (ape). TCRdb passed the public sequencing reads through fastp at Q25 and MiXCR, retaining productive beta sequences. Here each entry gathers all rows of one CDR3 protein and keeps the most common genes and DNA. In this record, the V and J calls reflect TCRdb's handling and not the investigators' own analysis. For this sample there are about 9,000 distinct CDR3 sequences; around half appear just once. Under 25% of the sample lies in the top ten.

The sample belongs to a study of vaccination and CD4 T cells after COVID-19 (dated by TCRdb to between 2020 and 2023). For the wider study: SARS-CoV-2 positivity had been established in the convalescent patients by nasal swab PCR, and mild disease was recorded in nine of these patients and severe disease in one. The convalescent cohort included six males and four females, with two Hispanic individuals, seven Caucasians, two Asians and one multiracial person. Two doses of either the Pfizer-BioNTech BNT162b2 vaccine (n=8) or the Moderna mRNA-1273 vaccine (n=2) were administered to participants. Post-COVID blood samples were collected from convalescent patients a median of around 100 days after diagnosis, with a range of about 30 to 161 days. Post-vaccine blood samples were collected a median of approximately 77 days after the second vaccine dose, ranging from roughly 12 to 250 days. For stimulating the cultures, overlapping spike peptide pools were used, derived from SARS-CoV-2 as well as from the common cold coronaviruses HCoV-NL63, HCoV-OC43 and HCoV-229E. Control cultures used a CEFX viral epitope pool as positive control, an HIV-1 Nef peptide pool as negative control, or no peptide. In around 10 COVID-19 convalescent patients and a handful of infection-naive healthy vaccine recipients, researchers compared the spike-specific CD4+ TCR repertoire from before mRNA vaccination with the repertoire from after. The paper as a whole reports these results and caveats: The median number of SARS-CoV-2-reactive clonotypes rose from around 22 after infection to around 40 after vaccination, but the change was not significant. Relatively few convalescent patients were included in the study, and early timepoints after natural infection were not analyzed. Nearly all vaccine-specific clones in convalescent patients (304 of 307) were mono-reactive for SARS-CoV-2 spike rather than cross-reactive with common cold coronaviruses. Among the post-vaccine SARS-CoV-2-reactive clones in convalescent patients, a median roughly 85% showed up only after vaccination, which suggests vaccine-specific priming.

Taken with the paper, the label for treatment or condition translates to: roughly nine-day PBMC culture with coronavirus spike peptide pools or control peptides (ViraFEST assay). The ViraFEST assay, used in the study, expanded antigen-specific T cells with peptide pools and then identified the expanded clonotypes through TCR sequencing. The convalescent patients' positive SARS-CoV-2 PCR tests were from March to December 2020, which was before the Alpha, Beta and Delta variants emerged in the United States. Each well held two million PBMCs cultured with around 10 ug/ml peptide pools in IMDM containing roughly 5% human AB serum and around 9 IU/ml IL-2. On days 3 and 7, half of the culture medium was replaced with fresh IL-2-containing medium. After roughly 11 days of culture, CD4+ T cells were isolated by negative selection with the EasySep CD4+ T cell isolation kit. Ficoll-Paque Plus gradient centrifugation was used to isolate PBMCs from whole blood, and the isolated PBMCs were then either used fresh or cryopreserved at -140C. In general, triplicate wells were set up for every culture condition.

The sequenced sample was CD4+ T cells from blood, cultured in vitro. The TCR comes from a human donor who had recovered from COVID-19.

The CDR3 corresponds to CASSLVDGRRTGELFF. The sequence in DNA is TGTGCCAGCAGCTTAGTTGACGGGAGGAGGACCGGGGAGCTGTTTTTT. The chain links TRBV7-9 with TRBJ2-2; 7 central nucleotides agree with TRBD2. Based on the germline V gene (reference sequence), the CDR1 and CDR2 sequences are SEHNR and FQNEAQ. The CDR3 has 16 amino acids, counting the end cysteine and phenylalanine. Here the CDR3 DNA is all that survives: 48 bases in frame from base 1. Trimmed from V: 1 base; trimmed from J: 5 bases; junction bases lacking a gene match: 7.